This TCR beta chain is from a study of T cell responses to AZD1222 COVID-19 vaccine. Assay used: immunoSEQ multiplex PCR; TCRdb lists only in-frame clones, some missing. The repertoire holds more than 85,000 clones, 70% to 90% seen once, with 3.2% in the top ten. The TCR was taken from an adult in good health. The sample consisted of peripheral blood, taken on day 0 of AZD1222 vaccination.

The CDR3 DNA reads TGCGCCAGCAGCTCCCGGGACAGGGGGTCCTACGAGCAGTACTTC. Translating gives CASSSRDRGSYEQYF. The genes are TRBV5-1 and TRBJ2-7; TRBD1 agrees at 11 bases. Germline loops: CDR1 SGHRS, CDR2 YFSETQ. CDR3 length equals 15 residues. V was pared by 3 bases and J by 1 base, with 3 bases of the junction left unmatched.